The clone carrying this T cell receptor (beta chain) was seen at least ten times. Its antigen is unknown. Axillary draining lymph nodes of breast cancer patients supplied the node samples. These data belong to a study of breast tumors, draining lymph nodes, adjacent tissues. MiXCR was run by TCRdb on the multiplex PCR reads, yielding one entry per CDR3 protein. The sample carries under 250,000 distinct CDR3 sequences, 32% recorded once. Overall study findings and caveats: That most tumor T cells come from lymph nodes remained unproven. Luminal-like breast cancer showed significantly greater tumor-nontumor repertoire similarity than basal-like breast cancer did. Findings are consistent with lymph node origin and intratumoral expansion of most tumor T cells. Tumor TCR diversity was below lymph nodes but above nontumor tissue.

Germline-derived CDR1 and CDR2 are DFQATT and SNEGSKA (reference sequence). CDR3 length equals 14 residues. With V trimmed by 0 bases and J by 4 bases, 4 bases remained unmatched. The source is a female donor with breast cancer. Some clones in this sample may be carry-over from other donors' samples. The chain is built from TRBV20-1 and TRBJ2-7; 9 bases are shared with TRBD2. The material sequenced was axillary lymph node tissue. CDR3 in DNA: TGCAGTGCTAGAGATATTAGCGGGAGATACGAGCAGTACTTC. Amino acids: CSARDISGRYEQYF.